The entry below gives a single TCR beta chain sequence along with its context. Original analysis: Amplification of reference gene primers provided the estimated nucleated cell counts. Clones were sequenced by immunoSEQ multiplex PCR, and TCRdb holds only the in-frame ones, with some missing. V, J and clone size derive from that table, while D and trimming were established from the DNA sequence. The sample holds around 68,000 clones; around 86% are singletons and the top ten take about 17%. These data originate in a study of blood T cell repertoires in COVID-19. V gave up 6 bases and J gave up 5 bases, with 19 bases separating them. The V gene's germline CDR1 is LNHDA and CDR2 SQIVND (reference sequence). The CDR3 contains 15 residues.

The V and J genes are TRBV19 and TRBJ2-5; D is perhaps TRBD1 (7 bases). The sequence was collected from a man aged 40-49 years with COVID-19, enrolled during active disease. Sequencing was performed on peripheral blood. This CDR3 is CASSGTAEGRETQYF. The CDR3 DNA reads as TGTGCCAGTAGCGGGACAGCGGAGGGCCGGGAGACCCAGTACTTC.